These 7 T cell receptor beta chains were sequenced from one sample in a study of early T cells in non-severe SARS-CoV-2 infection. MiXCR, run by TCRdb on the 5' RACE reads, gives a single entry per CDR3 protein. The table shows more than 85,000 distinct CDR3 sequences, with over 10% occurring only once. Input material: whole blood. These receptors were obtained from an adult who was a healthcare worker with PCR-confirmed SARS-CoV-2 infection or an uninfected control (not recorded which).

This clonotype was seen many times. The chain links TRBV20-1 to TRBJ1-3; no clear D gene. V lost 6 bases and J 9 bases, leaving 15 bases between the germline ends. Per germline, CDR1 DFQATT and CDR2 SNEGSKA (reference sequence). The CDR3 contains 12 residues. In DNA form, the CDR3 reads TGCAGTGCCAGACCGTCGTTAGGCACCATATATTTT. It translates to CSARPSLGTIYF.

The chain has TRBV6-1 and TRBJ1-6, with D unresolved. Germline assignment: CDR1 MNHNS and CDR2 SASEGT. V lost 4 bases, J lost 10 bases, and 20 bases lay in between. The CDR3 runs to 16 residues. CDR3 region: CASSAPRGPGNSPLHF. The CDR3 nucleotides read TGTGCCAGCAGTGCACCTCGTGGGCCAGGCAACTCACCCCTCCACTTT.

In its sample, this clonotype was seen many times. The rearrangement joins TRBV30 to TRBJ1-5, with D possibly being TRBD1 (5 bases). The V gene's germline CDR1 is GTSNPN and CDR2 SVGIG (reference sequence). V lost 0 bases, J lost 4 bases, and 7 bases lay in between. The CDR3 runs to 13 residues. The CDR3 DNA reads as TGTGCCTGGAGTGTCAGGGAAAATCAGCCCCAGCATTTT. The encoded protein is CAWSVRENQPQHF.

The chain is built from TRBV29-1 and TRBJ1-1; D unresolved. Germline V gene sequence: CDR1 SQVTM, CDR2 ANQGSEA. The V and J ends lost 7 bases and 0 bases respectively, with 9 bases between them. CDR3 length: 12 residues. CDR3 amino acids: CSGSPLNTEAFF. For the CDR3, the DNA is TGCAGCGGGAGCCCCCTGAACACTGAAGCTTTCTTT.

This clonotype was observed a few times. This rearrangement joins TRBV29-1 to TRBJ2-1, with D possibly TRBD1 on 5 matching bases. The CDR3 runs 12 residues. CDR1 SQVTM and CDR2 ANQGSEA come from the germline V gene. V was pared by 0 bases and J by 14 bases, with 14 bases between. The CDR3 is CSVEDKTSQEFF. Here the CDR3 DNA reads TGCAGCGTTGAAGATAAGACGTCACAGGAGTTCTTC.

This chain connects TRBV7-2 to TRBJ2-1; D remains ambiguous. The CDR3 sequence is 15 residues long. The V end was cut by 0 bases, the J end by 0 bases, with 6 bases between. Germline lookup yields CDR1 SGHTA and CDR2 FQGNSA. The chain's CDR3 is CASSLARASYNEQFF. CDR3 sequence (DNA): TGTGCCAGCAGCTTAGCCCGGGCCTCCTACAATGAGCAGTTCTTC.

This chain uses TRBV28 with TRBJ2-2; D gene ambiguous. There are 13 residues in the CDR3. Per germline, CDR1 MDHEN and CDR2 SYDVKM. The V end was cut by 6 bases, the J end by 5 bases, with 10 bases between. Here the CDR3 reads CASSKGGTGELFF. Written as DNA, the CDR3 is TGTGCCAGCAGCAAAGGTGGAACCGGGGAGCTGTTTTTT.